The present T cell receptor beta chain was sequenced within a study of beta chain features in type 1 diabetes. Cell sorting via CD45RO/CCR7/CD25/CD127/CD95/CD27 was performed to obtain CD4+ naive, central memory, regulatory and stem cell-like memory cells. Isolated RNA was reverse transcribed in full, so expressed TCRB transcripts were sequenced. TCRdb keeps only in-frame clones here, not all; method: immunoSEQ multiplex PCR. This table holds roughly 310,000 clones, about 10% found once. This CDR3 is 15 amino acids long. Germline V gene sequence: CDR1 MNHNS, CDR2 SASEGT. The V gene lost 2 bases and the J gene lost 0 bases, with 11 bases spanning the gap.

Sequences were obtained from naive CD4+ T cells from blood. The origin of this receptor is a woman aged 30 to 39 in good health. V and J are TRBV6-1 and TRBJ2-7, with D possibly TRBD2 on 6 matching bases. DNA of the CDR3: TGTGCCAGCAGTGAACGGGGGTGGAGCTCCTACGAGCAGTACTTC. It codes for CASSERGWSSYEQYF.